This is a list of T cell receptor beta chains from one sample in a study of blood T cell repertoires in COVID-19. The method was immunoSEQ multiplex PCR; TCRdb's version includes in-frame clones alone and lacks a portion of them. The sample records 250,000 to 350,000 clones, over 80% being singletons. Sequences were obtained from peripheral blood. The receptors were gathered from a woman aged 45-59 years with active or convalescent COVID-19. Each CDR3 is given with its conserved first and last residue. The D gene is left open where the match is weak. Expanded clones get a size class; other rows say once, few or many, or leave the size out.

>TRBJ2-2|TRBV18|once|TRBD2
CASSPRLAGVSGELFF
TGTGCCAGCTCACCTCGACTAGCGGGAGTCTCCGGGGAGCTGTTTTTT
>TRBJ2-5|TRBV7-2|.|.
CASSPTNQETQYF
TGTGCCAGCAGCCCTACTAACCAAGAGACCCAGTACTTC
>TRBJ1-1|TRBV7-8|few|TRBD1
CASSLAQGGNTEAFF
TGTGCCAGCAGCTTAGCGCAGGGGGGAAACACTGAAGCTTTCTTT
>TRBJ2-1|TRBV2|.|TRBD2
CASSDLAGSHNEQFF
TGTGCCAGCAGTGACCTAGCGGGATCCCACAATGAGCAGTTCTTC
>TRBJ1-1|TRBV29-1|.|TRBD1
CSAGSDREDTEAFF
TGCAGCGCCGGAAGCGACAGGGAAGACACTGAAGCTTTCTTT
>TRBJ1-5|TRBV28|.|.
CASSLHRRINQPQHF
TGTGCCAGCAGTTTACACAGGAGAATCAATCAGCCCCAGCATTTT
>TRBJ2-5|TRBV11-2|.|.
CATTLGETQYF
TGTGCCACCACGCTTGGCGAGACCCAGTACTTC
>TRBJ2-1|TRBV14|.|.
CASSLLTVAGQSNEQFF
TGTGCCAGCAGCCTTCTGACGGTCGCCGGACAGAGCAATGAGCAGTTCTTC
>TRBJ2-3|TRBV7-2|.|TRBD2
CASSVSGSATDTQYF
TGTGCCAGCAGCGTTAGCGGGAGTGCCACAGATACGCAGTATTTT
>TRBJ2-7|TRBV27|.|TRBD2
CASSLSPSGRATTYEQYF
TGTGCCAGCAGTTTATCTCCTAGCGGGAGGGCCACTACCTACGAGCAGTACTTC
>TRBJ1-1|TRBV11-2|once|.
CASSLSAGLLAGRSEAFF
TGTGCCAGCAGCTTAAGCGCGGGACTACTGGCGGGTAGGTCTGAAGCTTTCTTT
>TRBJ2-1|TRBV28|once|TRBD2
CATRAGGPYNEQFF
TGTGCCACCCGAGCGGGAGGGCCCTACAATGAGCAGTTCTTC
>TRBJ1-5|TRBV5-1|.|.
CASSLRPGGRQPQHF
TGCGCCAGCAGCTTGCGTCCCGGGGGAAGGCAGCCCCAGCATTTT
>TRBJ1-2|TRBV6-2/TRBV6-3|few|TRBD1
CASSSAEGRGRYYGYTF
TGTGCCAGCAGTTCCGCCGAAGGCAGGGGGCGTTATTATGGCTACACCTTC
>TRBJ2-1|TRBV29-1|.|TRBD2
CSVDRAGGRNEQFF
TGCAGCGTTGACCGCGCGGGAGGGCGAAATGAGCAGTTCTTC
>TRBJ1-1|TRBV5-4|few|TRBD1
CASSSGQGALFTTEAFF
TGTGCCAGCAGCTCAGGACAGGGCGCCCTGTTTACGACTGAAGCTTTCTTT
>TRBJ1-4|TRBV12-1|.|.
CASSLGQGSSNEKLFF
TGTGCCAGCAGCCTAGGACAGGGGTCCTCTAATGAAAAACTGTTTTTT
>TRBJ1-3|TRBV18|.|.
CASSPYQVQLSSGNTIYF
TGTGCCAGCTCACCTTACCAAGTACAGCTAAGCTCTGGAAACACCATATATTTT
>TRBJ2-7|TRBV27|.|.
CASSLLGGEQYF
TGTGCCAGCAGTTTGCTAGGTGGGGAGCAGTACTTC
>TRBJ1-4|TRBV2|.|TRBD1
CASRGQGANEKLFF
TGTGCCAGCAGGGGACAGGGAGCAAATGAAAAACTGTTTTTT
>TRBJ2-5|TRBV7-3|.|TRBD2
CASSQIAGRGETQYF
TGTGCCAGCAGCCAAATAGCGGGACGGGGCGAGACCCAGTACTTC
>TRBJ1-2|TRBV3-1/TRBV3-2|few|.
CASSQDLETDYGYTF
TGTGCCAGCAGCCAAGATCTAGAGACAGACTATGGCTACACCTTC
>TRBJ1-6|TRBV9|once|.
CASSVVGGGSPLHF
TGTGCCAGCAGCGTAGTGGGGGGAGGTTCACCCCTCCACTTT
>TRBJ1-1|TRBV3-1/TRBV3-2|.|.
CASSHRAMNTEAFF
TGTGCCAGCAGCCACAGGGCCATGAACACTGAAGCTTTCTTT
>TRBJ2-7|TRBV4-1|once|TRBD2
CASSQEASGRPSSYEQYF
TGCGCCAGCAGCCAAGAAGCTAGCGGGAGGCCTTCTTCCTACGAGCAGTACTTC
>TRBJ2-7|TRBV24-1|.|TRBD1
CATSDSGTGVNEQYF
TGTGCCACCAGTGATTCCGGGACAGGGGTCAACGAGCAGTACTTC
>TRBJ2-1|TRBV30|.|TRBD2
CAWKRRELSEQFF
TGTGCCTGGAAGAGGCGGGAGTTGAGTGAGCAGTTCTTC
>TRBJ2-7|TRBV5-1|.|TRBD2
CASTLRTSGNSYEQYF
TGCGCCAGCACACTAAGGACTAGCGGCAACTCCTACGAGCAGTACTTC
>TRBJ2-1|TRBV18|.|.
CASSPAGGIEEQFF
TGTGCCAGCTCACCCGCCGGCGGGATAGAGGAGCAGTTCTTC
>TRBJ1-1|TRBV29-1|.|.
CSVSNTEAFF
TGCAGCGTCTCGAACACTGAAGCTTTCTTT
>TRBJ1-1|TRBV25-1|.|TRBD1
CASSLTTGALEAFF
TGTGCCAGCAGCCTTACCACAGGGGCTCTTGAAGCTTTCTTT
>TRBJ1-1|TRBV11-2|few|TRBD1
CASSLEAGGVSKAFF
TGTGCCAGCAGCTTAGAGGCAGGGGGCGTCAGTAAAGCTTTCTTT
>TRBJ1-2|TRBV10-3|.|TRBD1
CAISETRDRGLGYTF
TGTGCCATCAGTGAGACGCGGGACAGGGGGCTTGGCTACACCTTC
>TRBJ1-2|TRBV6-5|few|.
CASSPSTGTNYGYTF
TGTGCCAGCAGTCCATCGACAGGAACTAACTATGGCTACACCTTC
>TRBJ1-2|TRBV9|.|TRBD1
CASSLNRQGGKGYTF
TGTGCCAGCAGCCTCAACAGACAGGGCGGGAAGGGCTACACCTTC
>TRBJ1-5|TRBV4-1|.|.
CASSLGRSYNQPQHF
TGCGCCAGCAGCCTAGGCAGGTCTTACAATCAGCCCCAGCATTTT
>TRBJ2-1|TRBV2|.|.
CASSASGDAARRIEQFF
TGTGCCAGCAGTGCGTCGGGGGACGCCGCCCGGAGGATAGAGCAGTTCTTC
>TRBJ2-1|TRBV20-1|.|.
CSAGVHNEQFF
TGCAGTGCAGGGGTGCACAATGAGCAGTTCTTC
>TRBJ2-2|TRBV19|.|.
CASRRTAGSAGELFF
TGTGCCAGTCGCCGGACAGCAGGGTCGGCCGGGGAGCTGTTTTTT
>TRBJ1-5|TRBV7-2|.|.
CASSLIAEGQPQHF
TGTGCCAGCAGCTTGATCGCCGAGGGCCAGCCCCAGCATTTT
>TRBJ1-1|TRBV2|.|TRBD1
CASRSTGGAEAEAFF
TGTGCCAGCAGGTCGACAGGGGGCGCGGAGGCTGAAGCTTTCTTT
>TRBJ2-1|TRBV12-5|once|.
CASGLVLGAGHLSSYNEQFF
TGTGCTAGTGGTTTGGTACTAGGAGCGGGCCACTTAAGCTCCTACAATGAGCAGTTCTTC
>TRBJ1-1|TRBV7-2|.|TRBD1
CASSWRTGVNTEAFF
TGTGCCAGCAGCTGGAGGACAGGGGTAAACACTGAAGCTTTCTTT
>TRBJ1-5|TRBV6-2/TRBV6-3|.|.
CASSYFAGRGNSNQPQHF
TGTGCCAGCAGTTACTTCGCGGGCAGGGGAAATAGCAATCAGCCCCAGCATTTT
>TRBJ2-7|TRBV7-2|.|TRBD1
CASSRETGVFYEQYF
TGTGCCAGCAGCAGGGAGACAGGGGTGTTTTACGAGCAGTACTTC
>TRBJ1-2|TRBV6-5|.|.
CASRPGQLTYGYTF
TGTGCCAGCAGACCGGGACAATTAACCTATGGCTACACCTTC
>TRBJ2-2|TRBV7-3|.|TRBD2
CASSLRGGNTGELFF
TGTGCCAGCAGCTTACGCGGGGGTAACACCGGGGAGCTGTTTTTT